Listed below are T cell receptor beta chains from one sample, sequenced in a study of OX40 agonist ivuxolimab in advanced cancers. Produced via immunoSEQ multiplex PCR; TCRdb's table is partial and in-frame only. This table has 70,000 or so clones, around nine tenths appearing once. Sequencing was performed on CD4+ or CD8+ T cells sorted from blood, taken in a trial of the OX40 agonist ivuxolimab. These receptors all stem from an adult with an advanced solid tumor such as melanoma, head and neck, liver or kidney cancer. Both conserved end residues are part of each CDR3. A D gene is named only where the DNA matches it firmly. The size field is filled for only some rows; it gives once, few, many or a size class.

>TRBV5-4|TRBJ2-1|-|-
CASSLVSGTLSYNEQFF
TGTGCCAGCAGCTTGGTTTCCGGGACACTCTCCTACAATGAGCAGTTCTTC
>TRBV7-9|TRBJ1-5|TRBD1|-
CASSRTGDSNQPQHF
TGTGCCAGCAGCCGAACAGGGGATAGCAATCAGCCCCAGCATTTT
>TRBV6-1|TRBJ2-1|TRBD1|-
CASREYPDRGQKFF
TGTGCCAGCAGAGAATACCCGGACAGGGGGCAGAAGTTCTTC
>TRBV29-1|TRBJ2-2|-|-
CSVSGRAPTGELFF
TGCAGCGTTTCTGGACGGGCCCCAACCGGGGAGCTGTTTTTT
>TRBV28|TRBJ1-2|-|-
CASNTPGDNYGYTF
TGTGCCAGCAACACACCGGGAGATAACTATGGCTACACCTTC
>TRBV5-1|TRBJ1-1|-|-
CASSLAGGARNTEAFF
TGCGCCAGCAGCTTGGCGGGGGGGGCAAGGAACACTGAAGCTTTCTTT
>TRBV19|TRBJ1-5|-|-
CASSLNGQILSNQPQHF
TGTGCCAGTAGCCTAAACGGACAGATACTTAGCAATCAGCCCCAGCATTTT
>TRBV5-1|TRBJ1-5|TRBD1|-
CANRVGTGDNQPQHF
TGCGCCAACAGAGTAGGGACAGGGGACAATCAGCCCCAGCATTTT
>TRBV7-9|TRBJ1-1|-|once
CASSLAGSAGAFF
TGTGCCAGCAGCTTAGCCGGGTCAGCTGGGGCTTTCTTT
>TRBV27|TRBJ2-5|TRBD1|-
CASSLSYRGRDETQYF
TGTGCCAGCAGTTTGTCCTACAGGGGGCGCGATGAGACCCAGTACTTC
>TRBV9|TRBJ2-1|-|-
CASSSARGLYNEQFF
TGTGCCAGCAGCTCGGCGAGAGGGCTCTACAATGAGCAGTTCTTC
>TRBV6-6|TRBJ1-2|-|-
CASSYSTTAGTF
TGTGCCAGCAGTTACTCAACGACCGCCGGAACCTTC
>TRBV5-1|TRBJ1-2|-|-
CASSLGSQGLVYGYTF
TGCGCCAGCAGCCTAGGGTCGCAGGGACTTGTCTATGGCTACACCTTC
>TRBV10-3|TRBJ2-5|TRBD1|-
CAIRPGQGGETQYF
TGTGCCATCAGGCCGGGACAGGGAGGAGAGACCCAGTACTTC
>TRBV5-1|TRBJ2-3|-|-
CASQNPGIDTQYF
TGCGCCAGCCAGAACCCAGGCATAGATACGCAGTATTTT
>TRBV5-1|TRBJ2-2|TRBD2|-
CASSLSGSTGELFF
TGCGCCAGCAGCTTGAGCGGGAGTACCGGGGAGCTGTTTTTT
>TRBV7-2|TRBJ1-2|-|-
CASSLVVAIGYTF
TGTGCCAGCAGCTTAGTGGTTGCTATTGGCTACACCTTC
>TRBV7-8|TRBJ1-2|-|-
CASSPGGLNYGYTF
TGTGCCAGCAGCCCTGGGGGGCTTAACTATGGCTACACCTTC